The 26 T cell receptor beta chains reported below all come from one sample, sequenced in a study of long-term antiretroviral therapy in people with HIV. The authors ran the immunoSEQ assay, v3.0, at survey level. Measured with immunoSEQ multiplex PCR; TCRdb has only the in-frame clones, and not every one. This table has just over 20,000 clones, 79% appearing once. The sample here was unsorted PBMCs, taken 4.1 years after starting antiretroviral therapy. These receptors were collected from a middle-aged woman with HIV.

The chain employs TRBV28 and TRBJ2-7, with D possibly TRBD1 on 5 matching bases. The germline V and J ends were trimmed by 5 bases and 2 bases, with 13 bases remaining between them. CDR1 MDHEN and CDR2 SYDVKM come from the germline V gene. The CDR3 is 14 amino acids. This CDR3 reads CASSPRESTYEQYF. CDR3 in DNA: TGTGCCAGCAGTCCCAGGGAAAGTACCTACGAGCAGTACTTC.

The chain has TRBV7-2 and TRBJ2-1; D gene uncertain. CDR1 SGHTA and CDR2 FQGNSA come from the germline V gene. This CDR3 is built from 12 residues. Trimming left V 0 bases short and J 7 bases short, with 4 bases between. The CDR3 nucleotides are TGTGCCAGCAGCTTAGCGTGGAATGAGCAGTTCTTC. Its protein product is CASSLAWNEQFF.

The CDR3 bases are TGTGCCACCAGCGGACTTAGCGGGAGTGGGGATGAGCAGTTCTTC. It specifies CATSGLSGSGDEQFF. This sequence joins TRBV15 and TRBJ2-1, with 9 bases that match TRBD2. Germline CDR1 and CDR2: LNHNV and YYDKDF (reference sequence). CDR3 size: 15 residues. After removal of 5 bases from V and 8 bases from J, the junction contained 10 bases not matched to a gene.

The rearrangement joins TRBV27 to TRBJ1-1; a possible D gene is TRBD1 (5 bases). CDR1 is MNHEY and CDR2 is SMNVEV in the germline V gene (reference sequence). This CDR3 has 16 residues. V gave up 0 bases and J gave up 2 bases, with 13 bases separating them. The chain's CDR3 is CASSLSFAGSNTEAFF. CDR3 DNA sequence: TGTGCCAGCAGTTTATCTTTCGCAGGGTCAAACACTGAAGCTTTCTTT.

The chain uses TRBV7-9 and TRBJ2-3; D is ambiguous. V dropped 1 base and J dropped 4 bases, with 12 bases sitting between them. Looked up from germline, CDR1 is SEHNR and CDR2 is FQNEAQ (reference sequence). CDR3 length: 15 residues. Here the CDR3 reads CASSLDSRRADTQYF. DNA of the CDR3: TGTGCCAGCAGCTTAGACTCGCGACGGGCAGATACGCAGTATTTT.

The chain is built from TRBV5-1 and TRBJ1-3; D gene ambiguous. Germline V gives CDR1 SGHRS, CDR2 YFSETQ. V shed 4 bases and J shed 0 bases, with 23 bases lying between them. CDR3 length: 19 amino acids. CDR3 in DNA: TGCGCCAGCAGCCTGGGGTCCTCCCTTACGAAGAACTCTGGAAACACCATATATTTT. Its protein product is CASSLGSSLTKNSGNTIYF.

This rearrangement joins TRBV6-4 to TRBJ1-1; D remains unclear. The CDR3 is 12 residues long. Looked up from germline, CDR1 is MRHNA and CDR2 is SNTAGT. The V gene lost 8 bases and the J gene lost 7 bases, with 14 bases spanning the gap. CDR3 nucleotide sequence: TGTGCCAGCCTTTTAAGGGAACGTGAAGCTTTCTTT. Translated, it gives CASLLREREAFF.

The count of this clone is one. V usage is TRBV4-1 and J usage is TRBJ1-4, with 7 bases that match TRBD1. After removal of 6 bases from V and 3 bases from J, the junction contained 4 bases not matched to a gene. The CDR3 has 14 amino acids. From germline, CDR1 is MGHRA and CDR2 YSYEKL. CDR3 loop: CASSQGGSNEKLFF. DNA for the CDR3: TGCGCCAGCAGTCAGGGGGGCTCTAATGAAAAACTGTTTTTT.

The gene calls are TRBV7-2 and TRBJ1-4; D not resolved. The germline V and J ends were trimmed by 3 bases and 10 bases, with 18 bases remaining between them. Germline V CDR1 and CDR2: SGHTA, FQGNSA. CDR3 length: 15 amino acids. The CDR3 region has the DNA TGTGCCAGCAGCTTTGTGGAGTGGCCGGGAGGAAAACTGTTTTTT. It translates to CASSFVEWPGGKLFF.

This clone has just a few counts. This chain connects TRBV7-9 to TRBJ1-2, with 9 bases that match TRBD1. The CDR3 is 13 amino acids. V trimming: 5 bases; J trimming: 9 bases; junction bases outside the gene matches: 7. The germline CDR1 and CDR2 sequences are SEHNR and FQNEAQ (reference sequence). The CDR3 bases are TGTGCCAGCAGCAATACCGGGACAGGGAGCTACACCTTC. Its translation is CASSNTGTGSYTF. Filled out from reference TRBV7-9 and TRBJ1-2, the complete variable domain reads DTGVSQNPRHKITKRGQNVTFRCDPISEHNRLYWYRQTLGQGPEFLTYFQNEAQLEKSRLLSDRFSAERPKGSFSTLEIQRTEQGDSAMYLCASSNTGTGSYTFGSGTRLTVV.

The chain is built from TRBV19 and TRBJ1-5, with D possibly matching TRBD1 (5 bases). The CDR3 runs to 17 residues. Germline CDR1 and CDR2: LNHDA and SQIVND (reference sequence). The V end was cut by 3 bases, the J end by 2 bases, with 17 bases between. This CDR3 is CASSISQPTRGNQPQHF. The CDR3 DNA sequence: TGTGCCAGTAGTATCTCGCAGCCGACCAGGGGCAATCAGCCCCAGCATTTT. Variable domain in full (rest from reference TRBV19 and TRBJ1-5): DGGITQSPKYLFRKEGQNVTLSCEQNLNHDAMYWYRQDPGQGLRLIYYSQIVNDFQKGDIAEGYSVSREKKESFPLTVTSAQKNPTAFYLCASSISQPTRGNQPQHFGDGTRLSIL.

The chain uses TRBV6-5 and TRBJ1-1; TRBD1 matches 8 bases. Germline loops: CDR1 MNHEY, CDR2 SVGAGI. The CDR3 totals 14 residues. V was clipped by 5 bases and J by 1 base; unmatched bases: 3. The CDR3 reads CASSRDRGNTEAFF. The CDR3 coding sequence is TGTGCCAGCAGTCGCGACAGGGGGAACACTGAAGCTTTCTTT.

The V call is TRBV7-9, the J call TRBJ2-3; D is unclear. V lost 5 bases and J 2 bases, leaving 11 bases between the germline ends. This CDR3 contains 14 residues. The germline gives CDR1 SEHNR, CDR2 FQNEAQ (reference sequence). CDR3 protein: CASSSPASTDTQYF. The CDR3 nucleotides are TGTGCCAGCAGCAGCCCTGCATCCACAGATACGCAGTATTTT.

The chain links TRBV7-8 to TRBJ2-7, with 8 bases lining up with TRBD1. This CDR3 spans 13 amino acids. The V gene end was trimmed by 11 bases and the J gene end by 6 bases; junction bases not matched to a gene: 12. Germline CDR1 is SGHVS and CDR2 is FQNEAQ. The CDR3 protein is CAVEAGGRGEQYF. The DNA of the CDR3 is TGTGCCGTAGAGGCAGGGGGCCGGGGCGAGCAGTACTTC.

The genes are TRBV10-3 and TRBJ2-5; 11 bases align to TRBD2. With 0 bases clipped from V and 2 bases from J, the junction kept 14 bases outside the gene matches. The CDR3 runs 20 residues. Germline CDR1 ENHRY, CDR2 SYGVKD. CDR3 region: CAISESISGGAGGIQETQYF. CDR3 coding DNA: TGTGCCATCAGTGAGTCTATTAGCGGGGGGGCCGGAGGCATACAAGAGACCCAGTACTTC.

The CDR3 nucleotides are TGTGCCAGCAGTGTGAGACAGGGACCCGAGCAGTACTTC. Translated: CASSVRQGPEQYF. V usage is TRBV5-6 and J usage is TRBJ2-7; 7 bases fit TRBD1. CDR3 length equals 13 residues. After removal of 5 bases from V and 6 bases from J, the junction contained 8 bases not matched to a gene. From germline, CDR1 is SGHDT and CDR2 YYEEEE.

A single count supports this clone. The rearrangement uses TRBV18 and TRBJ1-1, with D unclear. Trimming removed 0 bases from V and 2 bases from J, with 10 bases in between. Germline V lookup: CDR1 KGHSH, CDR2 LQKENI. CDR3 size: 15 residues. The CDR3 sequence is CASSPPSRSNTEAFF. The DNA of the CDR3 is TGTGCCAGCTCACCACCTTCAAGGAGTAACACTGAAGCTTTCTTT.

CDR3 region: CASSVTGGGPEKLFF. The CDR3 region has the DNA TGTGCCAGCAGCGTAACCGGGGGCGGACCCGAAAAACTGTTTTTT. The J gene is TRBJ1-4, the V gene TRBV9, with D perhaps TRBD1 (6 bases). Germline CDR1 SGDLS, CDR2 YYNGEE. Trimming took off 1 base at V and 8 bases at J, with 15 bases between the two ends. The CDR3 runs to 15 residues. Supplemented by reference TRBV9 and TRBJ1-4, the full variable domain reads DSGVTQTPKHLITATGQRVTLRCSPRSGDLSVYWYQQSLDQGLQFLIQYYNGEERAKGNILERFSAQQFPDLHSELNLSSLELGDSALYFCASSVTGGGPEKLFFGSGTQLSVL.

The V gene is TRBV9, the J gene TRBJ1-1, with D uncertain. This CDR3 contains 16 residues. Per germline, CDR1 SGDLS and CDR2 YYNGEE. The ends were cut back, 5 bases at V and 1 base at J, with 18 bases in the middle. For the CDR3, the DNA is TGTGCCAGCAGTCCGCGGGCCGCGGAGTCGAACACTGAAGCTTTCTTT. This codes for CASSPRAAESNTEAFF.

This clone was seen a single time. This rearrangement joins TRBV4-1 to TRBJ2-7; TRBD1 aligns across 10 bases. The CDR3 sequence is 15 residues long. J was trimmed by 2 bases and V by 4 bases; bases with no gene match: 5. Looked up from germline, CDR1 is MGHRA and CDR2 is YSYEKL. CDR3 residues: CASSLAGTGAYEQYF. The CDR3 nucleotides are TGCGCCAGCAGCCTGGCTGGGACAGGGGCCTACGAGCAGTACTTC.

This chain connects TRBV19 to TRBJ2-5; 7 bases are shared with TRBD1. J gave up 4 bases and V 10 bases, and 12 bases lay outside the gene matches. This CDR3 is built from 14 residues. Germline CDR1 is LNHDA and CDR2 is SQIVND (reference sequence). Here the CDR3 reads CATQTGQYPETQYF. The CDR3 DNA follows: TGTGCCACTCAGACAGGGCAATACCCAGAGACCCAGTACTTC.

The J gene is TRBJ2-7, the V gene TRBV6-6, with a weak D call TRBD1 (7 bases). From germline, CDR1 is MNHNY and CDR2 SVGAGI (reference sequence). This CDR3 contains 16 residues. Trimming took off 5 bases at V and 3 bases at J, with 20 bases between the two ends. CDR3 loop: CASSPSPGGTDYEQYF. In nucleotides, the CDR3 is TGTGCCAGCAGTCCATCCCCTGGGGGGACAGACTACGAGCAGTACTTC.

This CDR3 reads CASSLFLGAEAFF. The DNA of the CDR3 is TGTGCCAGCAGCTTATTCCTGGGCGCTGAAGCTTTCTTT. The chain couples TRBV7-6 to TRBJ1-1; no clear D gene. With 2 bases removed from V and 6 bases from J, the gap between germline ends came to 10 bases. Germline-derived CDR1 and CDR2 are SGHVS and FNYEAQ. CDR3 length: 13 amino acids. The variable domain in full, completed from reference TRBV7-6 and TRBJ1-1, reads GAGVSQSPRYKVTKRGQDVALRCDPISGHVSLYWYRQALGQGPEFLTYFNYEAQQDKSGLPNDRFSAERPEGSISTLTIQRTEQRDSAMYRCASSLFLGAEAFFGQGTRLTVV.

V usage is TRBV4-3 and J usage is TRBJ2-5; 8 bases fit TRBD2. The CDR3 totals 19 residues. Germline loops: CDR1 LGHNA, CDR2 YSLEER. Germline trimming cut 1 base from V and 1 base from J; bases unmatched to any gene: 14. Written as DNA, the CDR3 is TGCGCCAGCAGCCAAGCCCTAGGGATCGGCGGGGGGATCCAAGAGACCCAGTACTTC. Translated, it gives CASSQALGIGGGIQETQYF.

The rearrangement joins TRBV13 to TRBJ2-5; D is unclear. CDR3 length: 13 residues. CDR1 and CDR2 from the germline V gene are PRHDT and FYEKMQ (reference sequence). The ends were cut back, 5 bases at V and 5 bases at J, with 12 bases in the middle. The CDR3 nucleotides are TGTGCCAGCAGCCTCTCAGCAGAGGAGACCCAGTACTTC. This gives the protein CASSLSAEETQYF.

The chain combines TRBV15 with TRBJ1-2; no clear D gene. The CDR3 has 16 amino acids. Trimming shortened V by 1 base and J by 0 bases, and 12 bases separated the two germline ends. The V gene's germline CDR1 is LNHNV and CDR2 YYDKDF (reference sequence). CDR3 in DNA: TGTGCCACCAGCAGAGGAGGAAGCCCTCCTAACTATGGCTACACCTTC. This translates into CATSRGGSPPNYGYTF. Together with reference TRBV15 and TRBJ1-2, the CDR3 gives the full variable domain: DAMVIQNPRYQVTQFGKPVTLSCSQTLNHNVMYWYQQKSSQAPKLLFHYYDKDFNNEADTPDNFQSRRPNTSFCFLDIRSPGLGDTAMYLCATSRGGSPPNYGYTFGSGTRLTVV.